The 25 T cell receptor beta chains in this list originate from one sample, sequenced in a study of response to subunit inactivated influenza vaccine. Each CDR3 protein gets one entry after TCRdb re-called the RT-PCR reads with MiXCR. The data contain 600,000 to 850,000 distinct CDR3 sequences, 14% of them singletons. Sample: PBMCs from blood, taken roughly 2 weeks before vaccination. All receptors derive from a man aged 45 to 65 who received an inactivated influenza vaccine.

This clonotype was found a few times. V usage is TRBV11-2 and J usage is TRBJ2-7; no definite D call. Germline lookup yields CDR1 SGHAT and CDR2 FQNNGV. This CDR3 contains 12 residues. V lost 4 bases and J lost 6, with 10 bases in between. This CDR3 reads CASSSSRAEQYF. The CDR3 nucleotides read TGTGCCAGCAGCTCATCTCGGGCCGAGCAGTACTTC.

The chain uses TRBV9 and TRBJ1-1; the D is unclear. CDR1 and CDR2 from the germline V gene are SGDLS and YYNGEE. Trimming took off 4 bases at V and 2 bases at J, with 9 bases between the two ends. This CDR3 is built from 13 residues. DNA for the CDR3: TGTGCCAGCAGCATACACGTCAACACTGAAGCTTTCTTT. It encodes CASSIHVNTEAFF.

This clonotype was observed a single time. The genes are TRBV12-3 or TRBV12-4 and TRBJ2-3; D is perhaps TRBD1 (7 bases). Trimming removed 5 bases at V and 5 bases at J, with 20 bases between. CDR3 length: 16 residues. The CDR3, as DNA: TGTGCCAGCAGTCGCACGACAGGGAAGGAGGGAGATACGCAGTATTTT. Encoded protein: CASSRTTGKEGDTQYF.

This clonotype has just a few counts. The chain combines TRBV14 with TRBJ2-7, with 11 bases matching TRBD2. CDR3 length: 16 residues. V lost 2 bases and J lost 4; bases outside the gene matches: 7. CDR1 SGHDN and CDR2 FVKESK come from the germline V gene. CDR3 nucleotides: TGTGCCAGCAGCCAAATAACTAGCGGGAGTAGGTACGAGCAGTACTTC. This sequence encodes CASSQITSGSRYEQYF.

This clonotype came up many times. This chain joins TRBV12-3 or TRBV12-4 and TRBJ1-4; TRBD1 might be the D (5 bases). CDR3 length: 14 amino acids. V lost 7 bases to trimming and J lost 8 bases, with 17 bases between them. CDR3 amino acids: CASTLGTSGEKLFF. CDR3 nucleotides: TGTGCCAGCACCCTCGGGACTAGTGGGGAAAAACTGTTTTTT.

V usage is TRBV7-6 and J usage is TRBJ2-2; D gene uncertain. The CDR3 runs 14 residues. CDR1 SGHVS and CDR2 FNYEAQ come from the germline V gene. V lost 1 base and J 4 bases, leaving 7 bases between the germline ends. The CDR3 is CASSLDHSTGELFF. DNA for the CDR3: TGTGCCAGCAGCTTAGATCACAGCACCGGGGAGCTGTTTTTT.

The chain joins TRBV12-3 or TRBV12-4 to TRBJ2-1; 7 bases align to TRBD2. Trimming took 3 bases from V and 7 from J; bases not matched to a gene: 3. This CDR3 is built from 13 residues. The CDR3 sequence is CASSFSRENEQFF. The CDR3 nucleotides are TGTGCCAGCAGTTTTTCGCGGGAGAATGAGCAGTTCTTC.

This clonotype occurred a few times. The chain recombines TRBV6-1 with TRBJ2-5; TRBD2 aligns across 9 bases. Germline V lookup: CDR1 MNHNS, CDR2 SASEGT. Trimming took 5 bases from V and 3 from J; bases not matched to a gene: 4. There are 14 residues in the CDR3. The DNA of the CDR3 is TGTGCCAGCAGTAGCGGGGGGCACGAAGAGACCCAGTACTTC. This codes for CASSSGGHEETQYF.

Regarding this clonotype: A read error is possible here, since a much larger clone lies one base away. The genes are TRBV7-2 and TRBJ2-7; 9 positions match TRBD1. Germline values: CDR1 SGHTA, CDR2 FQGNSA. The CDR3 runs 15 residues. After removal of 3 bases from V and 5 bases from J, the junction contained 8 bases not matched to a gene. The CDR3 sequence: CASSLAGTGSHEQYF. CDR3 DNA sequence: TGTGCCAGCAGCTTGGCCGGGACAGGGAGCCACGAGCAGTACTTC.

The J gene is TRBJ2-1, the V gene TRBV7-2, with TRBD2 matching 12 bases. Trimming cost V 5 bases and J 12 bases; bases outside gene matches: 11. The V gene's germline CDR1 is SGHTA and CDR2 FQGNSA. CDR3 length: 15 amino acids. The CDR3 bases are TGTGCCAGCAGCCGTCTAGCGGGGGGGAGAGGTCCGCAGTTCTTC. This codes for CASSRLAGGRGPQFF.

The table lists this clonotype with many counts. The gene calls are TRBV2 and TRBJ1-5; possible D gene TRBD1, 6 bases. The CDR3 contains 14 residues. CDR1 is SNHLY, CDR2 FYNNEI, per germline. Trimming shortened V by 6 bases and J by 6 bases, and 15 bases separated the two germline ends. The CDR3 sequence is CASRFTQGGQPQHF. The CDR3 coding sequence is TGTGCCAGCAGATTTACACAGGGTGGTCAGCCCCAGCATTTT.

The V gene is TRBV7-2, the J gene TRBJ2-7; D uncertain. CDR1 is SGHTA, CDR2 FQGNSA, per germline. CDR3 length: 12 amino acids. V dropped 5 bases and J dropped 7 bases, with 12 bases sitting between them. The CDR3: CASSPDFWEQYF. The CDR3 DNA sequence: TGTGCCAGCAGCCCGGATTTCTGGGAGCAGTACTTC.

Only a few counts were recorded for this clonotype. The chain joins TRBV5-1 to TRBJ2-7; D not resolved. V lost 0 bases and J lost 2, with 12 bases in between. The CDR3 has 15 residues. Germline V gene data show CDR1 as SGHRS and CDR2 as YFSETQ. The CDR3, as DNA: TGCGCCAGCAGCTTGGTTTACAGTCCGACCTACGAGCAGTACTTC. This gives the protein CASSLVYSPTYEQYF. Looking up the rest from reference TRBV5-1 and TRBJ2-7 gives the full variable domain: KAGVTQTPRYLIKTRGQQVTLSCSPISGHRSVSWYQQTPGQGLQFLFEYFSETQRNKGNFPGRFSGRQFSNSRSEMNVSTLELGDSALYLCASSLVYSPTYEQYFGPGTRLTVT.

The sample holds a few counts of this clonotype. The genes are TRBV5-1 and TRBJ1-1; possibly TRBD1 for D (5 bases). CDR1 is SGHRS, CDR2 YFSETQ, per germline. This CDR3 has 16 amino acids. V lost 0 bases and J 0 bases, leaving 12 bases between the germline ends. The CDR3, as DNA: TGCGCCAGCAGCTTGGGGTACGGGACGGTGAACACTGAAGCTTTCTTT. Protein product: CASSLGYGTVNTEAFF.

This clonotype came up a few times. The chain uses TRBV4-3 and TRBJ2-1; 8 nucleotides agree with TRBD2. V lost 3 bases, J lost 9 bases, and 7 bases stayed unmatched. From germline, CDR1 is LGHNA and CDR2 YSLEER. CDR3 length: 14 residues. The CDR3 bases are TGCGCCAGCAGCCAGGGACTAGAGGTTCTTGAGCAGTTCTTC. It codes for CASSQGLEVLEQFF.

This chain joins TRBV12-3 or TRBV12-4 and TRBJ2-3; 10 nucleotides line up with TRBD1. The CDR3 totals 16 residues. The V gene end was trimmed by 7 bases and the J gene end by 5 bases; junction bases not matched to a gene: 12. CDR3 sequence: CASNPDRGLPLDTQYF. The CDR3 DNA reads TGTGCCAGCAATCCTGACAGGGGGCTTCCTTTAGATACGCAGTATTTT.

The V call is TRBV10-3, the J call TRBJ2-5, with TRBD1 as a possible D gene (6 bases). The germline CDR1 and CDR2 sequences are ENHRY and SYGVKD. CDR3 length: 17 residues. Deletions cut 5 bases from V and 1 base from J, with 20 bases between. In DNA, the CDR3 is TGTGCCATCAGTACAAAACCGGGACAATACCTCCAAGAGACCCAGTACTTC. Translated: CAISTKPGQYLQETQYF.

The rearrangement links TRBV29-1 to TRBJ1-2; no reliable D call. The CDR3 extends over 12 amino acids. Trimming cost V 3 bases and J 7 bases, with 12 bases left between them. Germline CDR1 SQVTM, CDR2 ANQGSEA. The CDR3 loop is CSVDAGSGGYTF. In DNA form, the CDR3 reads TGCAGCGTTGATGCCGGGTCTGGTGGCTACACCTTC.

This clonotype has only a few counts. The chain joins TRBV24-1 to TRBJ1-5, with D possibly being TRBD1 (5 bases). Germline CDR1 is KGHDR and CDR2 is SFDVKD. V lost 5 bases and J 1 base, leaving 8 bases between the germline ends. The CDR3 runs to 14 residues. CDR3 bases: TGTGCCACCAGTGGGACACCCAGCAATCAGCCCCAGCATTTT. This encodes CATSGTPSNQPQHF.

A few counts support this clonotype. The genes are TRBV4-3 and TRBJ2-5, with 8 bases fitting TRBD2. CDR3 length: 17 residues. With V trimmed by 4 bases and J by 1 base, 11 bases remained unmatched. Germline CDR1 reads LGHNA; CDR2 reads YSLEER. The CDR3 loop reads CASSPEGVAGTQETQYF. The CDR3, as DNA: TGCGCCAGCAGCCCAGAGGGGGTAGCGGGGACCCAAGAGACCCAGTACTTC.

As to this clonotype: A read error may account for a junction end that differs from germline. The chain is built from TRBV29-1 and TRBJ2-7, with TRBD1 identical over 11 bases. This CDR3 is 15 amino acids long. Germline loops: CDR1 SQVTM, CDR2 ANQGSEA. The CDR3 sequence is CTVVGTGGGNYEQYF. CDR3 nucleotides: TGCACCGTTGTAGGGACAGGGGGAGGAAACTACGAGCAGTACTTC.

This clonotype was seen more than once but under ten times. The rearrangement joins TRBV14 to TRBJ2-2; TRBD2 matches 9 bases. The junction had 8 bases not matched to a gene; V was cut back by 0 bases and J by 3 bases. The germline V gene encodes CDR1 SGHDN and CDR2 FVKESK. The CDR3 totals 18 residues. CDR3 loop: CASSQDNSGLAYTGELFF. The CDR3 region has the DNA TGTGCCAGCAGCCAAGACAACTCCGGACTAGCGTACACCGGGGAGCTGTTTTTT.

The chain is built from TRBV20-1 and TRBJ1-2, with TRBD1 matching 9 bases. Germline values: CDR1 DFQATT, CDR2 SNEGSKA (reference sequence). The CDR3 length is 13 residues. Germline trimming cut 5 bases from V and 3 bases from J; bases unmatched to any gene: 4. The CDR3 nucleotides are TGCAGTGCTCGGGACAGGGACCACTATGGCTACACCTTC. Protein product: CSARDRDHYGYTF.

A single count supports this clonotype. The rearrangement links TRBV5-6 to TRBJ2-1; TRBD2 agrees at 15 bases. V shed 5 bases, J shed 8 bases, and the junction held 14 bases outside the gene matches. CDR1 is SGHDT, CDR2 YYEEEE, per germline. This CDR3 comprises 18 residues. CDR3 region: CASSSRGLAGGPSDEQFF. Here the CDR3 DNA reads TGTGCCAGCAGTTCACGAGGACTAGCGGGAGGGCCCTCGGATGAGCAGTTCTTC.

The rearrangement uses TRBV6-1 and TRBJ2-1, with D tentatively TRBD1 (5 bases). This CDR3 is built from 14 residues. Germline lookup yields CDR1 MNHNS and CDR2 SASEGT. Trimming cost V 7 bases and J 2 bases, with 12 bases left between them. CDR3 residues: CASIEDTTYNEQFF. CDR3 in DNA: TGTGCCAGCATTGAGGACACAACCTACAATGAGCAGTTCTTC.